This T cell receptor beta chain is from a study of T cell responses to AZD1222 COVID-19 vaccine. About the study: Pooling of second doses given at about 4 or about 12 weeks was done.

The table came from immunoSEQ multiplex PCR; TCRdb's copy has only in-frame clones and leaves some out. The top ten clones hold about 0.91% of a sample with approximately 120,000 clones, over 85% of them seen once. This clone was seen a handful of times. Per germline, CDR1 SGHAT and CDR2 FQNNGV. This CDR3 is built from 14 residues. Trimming removed 1 base from V and 4 bases from J; junction bases left unmatched: 3. Material: peripheral blood, obtained on day 0 of AZD1222 vaccination. The clonotype was recovered from an adult in good health. The V call is TRBV11-2, the J call TRBJ2-7; 8 bases are shared with TRBD2. This chain's CDR3 is CASSLGSGVYEQYF. In DNA form, the CDR3 reads TGTGCCAGCAGCTTAGGTAGCGGGGTTTACGAGCAGTACTTC.